This TCR beta chain emerged from a study of blood T cell repertoires in COVID-19. The V gene lost 3 bases and the J gene lost 7 bases, with 12 bases spanning the gap. This CDR3 is built from 13 residues. Germline V gives CDR1 SGHDN, CDR2 FVKESK. This clone occurred a few times. In the study's own analysis: Reference gene primer amplification gave estimated nucleated cell counts. The data were produced by immunoSEQ multiplex PCR, yet TCRdb's version contains in-frame clones alone and is incomplete. The V and J calls and clone size come from that table; D and trimming were worked out from the DNA. This sample carries roughly 250,000 clones, approximately 79% of them seen once, and the ten largest clones take 4.5% to 6%.

This sequence joins TRBV14 and TRBJ1-1, with no clear D. This clonotype was sampled from a woman of 80 years or more with active or convalescent COVID-19. The material sequenced was peripheral blood. The CDR3, as DNA: TGTGCCAGCAGCCAGCAGCTGGGAGTTGAAGCTTTCTTT. It translates to CASSQQLGVEAFF.